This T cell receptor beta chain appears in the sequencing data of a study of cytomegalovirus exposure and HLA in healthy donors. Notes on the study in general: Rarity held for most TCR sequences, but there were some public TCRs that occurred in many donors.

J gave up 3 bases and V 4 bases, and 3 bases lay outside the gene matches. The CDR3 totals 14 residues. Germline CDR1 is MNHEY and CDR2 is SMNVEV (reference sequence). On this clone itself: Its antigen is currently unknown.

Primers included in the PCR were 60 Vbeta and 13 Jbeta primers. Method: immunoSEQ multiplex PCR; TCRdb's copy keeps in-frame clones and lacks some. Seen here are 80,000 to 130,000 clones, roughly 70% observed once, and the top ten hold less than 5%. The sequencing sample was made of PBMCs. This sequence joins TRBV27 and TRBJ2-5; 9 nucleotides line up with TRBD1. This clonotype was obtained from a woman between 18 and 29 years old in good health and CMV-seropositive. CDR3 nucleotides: TGTGCCAGCAGTTGGACAGGGGTTGAAGAGACCCAGTACTTC. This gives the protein CASSWTGVEETQYF.